A single sample gave rise to the 30 T cell receptor beta chains below, sequenced in a study of regulatory T cells in long-lasting Graves disease. Arm-PCR of CDR3 regions with iRepertoire HTBI primers generated TCR beta libraries. Using its own MiXCR run on the multiplex PCR reads, TCRdb lists one record per CDR3 protein. The sample shows some 340,000 distinct CDR3 sequences, approximately 25% of them seen only once. As for time point: persistent/refractory GD, antithyroid drugs over 5 years with positive TRAb. There was RNA extracted from PBMCs, and the TCR library was made from it. The source was peripheral blood mononuclear cells (PBMCs), collected when the disease was refractory, from a patient treated with antithyroid drugs. These receptor sequences come from a woman in her forties with Graves disease.

The table lists this clonotype with many counts. The rearrangement uses TRBV2 and TRBJ1-5; unclear D gene. V dropped 5 bases and J dropped 2 bases, with 10 bases sitting between them. The CDR3 runs to 14 residues. CDR1 and CDR2 (germline): SNHLY, FYNNEI. CDR3 sequence (DNA): TGTGCCAGCAGTAGAAACATGGGCAATCAGCCCCAGCATTTT. Translated: CASSRNMGNQPQHF.

This clonotype occurred many times. The junction departs from germline at one end; a sequencing error may be responsible. V gene TRBV6-5 combines with J gene TRBJ2-2; 8 positions match TRBD1. Germline V gives CDR1 MNHEY, CDR2 SVGAGI. This CDR3 has 17 residues. The CDR3 spells CASRYSQGQVNTGELFF. CDR3 coding DNA: TGTGCCAGCAGATACTCTCAGGGACAGGTTAACACCGGGGAGCTGTTTTTT.

This clonotype has ten or more counts. The chain uses TRBV28 and TRBJ2-7; D is ambiguous. This CDR3 comprises 13 residues. V was cut by 4 bases and J by 1 base, with 8 bases left in between. Germline V lookup: CDR1 MDHEN, CDR2 SYDVKM. This CDR3 is CASSWSGSYEQYF. The CDR3 DNA sequence: TGTGCCAGCAGTTGGTCTGGTTCCTACGAGCAGTACTTC.

This clonotype showed up many times. The chain has TRBV2 and TRBJ2-2; D remains unclear. The germline CDR1 and CDR2 sequences are SNHLY and FYNNEI. The CDR3 sequence is 11 residues long. V shed 6 bases and J shed 4 bases, with 3 bases lying between them. The DNA for the CDR3 is TGTGCCAGCAGGATCACCGGGGAGCTGTTTTTT. As protein: CASRITGELFF.

In this sample, this clonotype turned up many times. The chain carries TRBV6-1 and TRBJ2-7; D remains unclear. Trimming stripped 5 bases from V and 4 bases from J, with 18 bases between. This CDR3 is built from 15 residues. Germline V gene data show CDR1 as MNHNS and CDR2 as SASEGT. The CDR3 coding sequence is TGTGCCAGCAGTCCGAAAGGACGGGCCTTATACGAGCAGTACTTC. Translating gives CASSPKGRALYEQYF.

The sample holds a few counts of this clonotype. V and J are TRBV20-1 and TRBJ1-5; a weak D match, TRBD1 (6 bases). With 6 bases removed from V and 0 bases from J, the gap between germline ends came to 18 bases. Germline CDR1 DFQATT, CDR2 SNEGSKA (reference sequence). This CDR3 is 16 amino acids long. In DNA, the CDR3 is TGCAGTGCCAGAACCCTAGGGGGTTATAGCAATCAGCCCCAGCATTTT. It encodes CSARTLGGYSNQPQHF.

In its sample, this clonotype was seen many times. CDR3 loop: CASSPGRESTEAFF. Here the CDR3 DNA reads TGTGCCAGCAGCCCCGGTCGGGAGAGCACTGAAGCTTTCTTT. The rearrangement joins TRBV27 to TRBJ1-1; D is ambiguous. Trimming left V 6 bases short and J 4 bases short, with 15 bases between. Germline V gene lookup returns CDR1 MNHEY and CDR2 SMNVEV (reference sequence). The length of the CDR3 is 14 residues.

The genes are TRBV20-1 and TRBJ1-5; D gene unclear. Germline V gives CDR1 DFQATT, CDR2 SNEGSKA (reference sequence). Between the trimmed V and J ends, which lost 0 bases and 0 bases, there was a span of 21 bases. CDR3 size: 19 residues. The CDR3 DNA reads TGCAGTGCTAGAGATATCCGGTTCGAGGAAATTTATAGCAATCAGCCCCAGCATTTT. This sequence encodes CSARDIRFEEIYSNQPQHF.

This clonotype was observed a few times. The gene calls are TRBV7-3 and TRBJ2-5; 8 bases align to TRBD2. This CDR3 has 14 residues. V shed 5 bases and J 5 bases; nucleotides not matched to a gene: 7. The V gene's germline CDR1 is SGHTA and CDR2 FQGTGA. CDR3 nucleotide sequence: TGTGCCAGCAGCCCCAGCGGGAGTCCTGAGACCCAGTACTTC. As protein: CASSPSGSPETQYF. Combining the CDR3 with reference TRBV7-3 and TRBJ2-5 gives the whole variable domain GAGVSQTPSNKVTEKGKYVELRCDPISGHTALYWYRQSLGQGPEFLIYFQGTGAADDSGLPNDRFFAVRPEGSVSTLKIQRTERGDSAVYLCASSPSGSPETQYFGPGTRLLVL.

This clonotype was seen a few times. V usage is TRBV28 and J usage is TRBJ1-1; TRBD1 agrees at 8 bases. CDR3 length equals 14 residues. The germline V gene has CDR1 MDHEN and CDR2 SYDVKM. V lost 8 bases and J lost 6; bases outside the gene matches: 11. The CDR3 protein is CASGIRQGWPEAFF. CDR3 nucleotides: TGTGCCAGCGGAATAAGACAGGGGTGGCCTGAAGCTTTCTTT.

The chain uses TRBV11-2 and TRBJ2-1; TRBD2 agrees at 10 bases. Germline V lookup: CDR1 SGHAT, CDR2 FQNNGV. This CDR3 has 17 amino acids. Unmatched junction bases numbered 12, after V lost 6 bases and J lost 4 bases. The CDR3 nucleotides are TGTGCCAGCAGGGAGGGGAGGGGGACTAGCGTTTACAATGAGCAGTTCTTC. Translated, it gives CASREGRGTSVYNEQFF.

The chain links TRBV2 to TRBJ2-1; D is possibly TRBD2 (6 bases). CDR1 SNHLY and CDR2 FYNNEI come from the germline V gene. CDR3 length: 18 residues. The V gene lost 6 bases and the J gene lost 1 base, with 22 bases spanning the gap. The CDR3 protein is CASSASGEWAPSYNEQFF. In DNA, the CDR3 is TGTGCCAGCAGCGCCTCGGGGGAGTGGGCCCCTTCCTACAATGAGCAGTTCTTC.

This clonotype was counted ten times or more. This chain links TRBV2 with TRBJ1-5; no clear D. Germline V gene sequence: CDR1 SNHLY, CDR2 FYNNEI. V lost 9 bases to trimming and J lost 3 bases, with 18 bases between them. This CDR3 has 15 amino acids. CDR3 residues: CASTSLRAPNQPQHF. CDR3 in DNA: TGTGCCAGTACTTCCCTTCGGGCGCCCAATCAGCCCCAGCATTTT.

This clonotype was seen a few times. The chain couples TRBV20-1 to TRBJ1-3, with 7 bases that match TRBD1. The CDR3 covers 14 residues. V was clipped by 6 bases and J by 7 bases; unmatched bases: 12. Germline CDR1 and CDR2: DFQATT and SNEGSKA (reference sequence). CDR3 sequence: CSAISGTVGNTIYF. The DNA for the CDR3 is TGCAGTGCAATTTCCGGGACAGTCGGGAACACCATATATTTT.

V is TRBV5-1 and J is TRBJ2-2; a weak D match, TRBD1 (6 bases). Germline CDR1 reads SGHRS; CDR2 reads YFSETQ. The CDR3 has 14 residues. V lost 4 bases, J lost 1 base, and 8 bases lay in between. For the CDR3, the DNA is TGCGCCAGCAGCCCGGGACAGAACACCGGGGAGCTGTTTTTT. This gives the protein CASSPGQNTGELFF.

As to this clonotype: A much larger clone differs by one base, so this may be a read error. The V call is TRBV28, the J call TRBJ2-2, with 8 bases fitting TRBD2. The CDR3 length is 14 residues. Germline-derived CDR1 and CDR2 are MDHEN and SYDVKM. J gave up 1 base and V 10 bases, and 5 bases lay outside the gene matches. CDR3 nucleotide sequence: TGTGCCACCCCGGGACTAGTGAACACCGGGGAGCTGTTTTTT. This codes for CATPGLVNTGELFF. Full variable domain (missing parts from reference TRBV28 and TRBJ2-2): DVKVTQSSRYLVKRTGEKVFLECVQDMDHENMFWYRQDPGLGLRLIYFSYDVKMKEKGDIPEGYSVSREKKERFSLILESASTNQTSMYLCATPGLVNTGELFFGEGSRLTVL.

This clonotype has a handful of counts. J is TRBJ1-4 and V is TRBV19; 7 bases fit TRBD1. CDR1 and CDR2 from the germline V gene are LNHDA and SQIVND (reference sequence). The V and J ends lost 4 bases and 8 bases, in that order; junction bases with no gene match: 7. This CDR3 comprises 14 residues. CDR3 in DNA: TGTGCCAGTAGTACGGGACAGATGGCGGAAAAACTGTTTTTT. This encodes CASSTGQMAEKLFF.

This clonotype came up many times. The chain combines TRBV15 with TRBJ2-2; no clear D. This CDR3 spans 14 amino acids. Trimming pared 1 base from V and 5 bases from J, leaving 8 bases between. Germline CDR1 reads LNHNV; CDR2 reads YYDKDF (reference sequence). The CDR3 loop is CATSRVGTTGELFF. The CDR3 DNA follows: TGTGCCACCAGCAGAGTTGGCACGACCGGGGAGCTGTTTTTT.

This clonotype was recorded at least ten times. The chain is built from TRBV7-9 and TRBJ2-5, with D possibly called TRBD1 or TRBD2 (5 bases each). V lost 5 bases and J lost 7, with 20 bases in between. This CDR3 spans 15 amino acids. Germline V gives CDR1 SEHNR, CDR2 FQNEAQ (reference sequence). The CDR3 DNA reads TGTGCCAGCAGCACATTTGGGACGGCAGCAGGGACCCAGTACTTC. Its protein is CASSTFGTAAGTQYF.

This clonotype was detected many times. This sequence joins TRBV6-5 and TRBJ2-7, with D unclear. Looked up from germline, CDR1 is MNHEY and CDR2 is SVGAGI. V gave up 2 bases and J gave up 2 bases, with 7 bases separating them. The CDR3 length is 13 residues. The CDR3 coding sequence is TGTGCCAGCAGTTACGGGAAAACCTACGAGCAGTACTTC. Translating it yields CASSYGKTYEQYF.

Regarding this clonotype: Being one base from a much bigger clone, this may be a read error. The rearrangement joins TRBV6-1 to TRBJ1-1; D may be TRBD1 (5 bases). CDR1 and CDR2 from the germline V gene are MNHNS and SASEGT. This CDR3 spans 14 amino acids. V was cut by 6 bases and J by 3 bases, with 14 bases left in between. CDR3 amino acids: CASRPGSLDTEAFF. The CDR3 DNA follows: TGTGCCAGCAGGCCAGGGAGCTTGGACACTGAAGCTTTCTTT.

This clonotype occurred a few times. V is TRBV19 and J is TRBJ2-4; the match to TRBD1 covers 7 bases. The germline gives CDR1 LNHDA, CDR2 SQIVND (reference sequence). Germline trimming cut 0 bases from V and 3 bases from J; bases unmatched to any gene: 8. The CDR3 covers 17 residues. The CDR3 region is CASSIDGDRQGKNIQYF. The CDR3 bases are TGTGCCAGTAGTATAGACGGGGACCGACAGGGCAAAAACATTCAGTACTTC.

V and J are TRBV20-1 and TRBJ1-5; D gene ambiguous. The V end was cut by 6 bases, the J end by 11 bases, with 11 bases between. CDR1 DFQATT and CDR2 SNEGSKA come from the germline V gene (reference sequence). The CDR3 spans 10 residues. In nucleotides, the CDR3 is TGCAGTGCCTCGTATGGAGCCCAGCATTTT. Amino acids: CSASYGAQHF.

The chain uses TRBV7-9 and TRBJ2-7, with 10 bases that match TRBD1. The CDR3 is 15 amino acids. V shed 5 bases, J shed 2 bases, and the junction held 6 bases outside the gene matches. Germline-derived CDR1 and CDR2 are SEHNR and FQNEAQ (reference sequence). The CDR3 region is CASSDSGTGAYEQYF. In nucleotides, the CDR3 is TGTGCCAGCAGCGATTCCGGGACAGGGGCCTACGAGCAGTACTTC.

This clonotype was counted at least ten times. The chain employs TRBV7-2 and TRBJ1-2; TRBD1 matches 9 bases. The CDR3 contains 15 residues. From germline, CDR1 is SGHTA and CDR2 FQGNSA. After removal of 2 bases from V and 5 bases from J, the junction contained 6 bases not matched to a gene. In DNA form, the CDR3 reads TGTGCCAGCAGCTTACAAGGACAGGGGCAATATGGCTACACCTTC. This translates into CASSLQGQGQYGYTF.

This rearrangement joins TRBV6-2 or TRBV6-3 to TRBJ2-7; TRBD1 is a possible D gene (5 bases). Germline V gene data show CDR1 as MNHEY and CDR2 as SVGEGT. V lost 5 bases and J lost 11, with 13 bases in between. The CDR3 runs to 11 residues. The CDR3 reads CASSETVTEYF. The CDR3, as DNA: TGTGCCAGCAGTGAAACCGTGACAGAGTACTTC.

This clonotype was counted at least ten times. The CDR3 sequence is CASGPPRAGSVIQYF. DNA for the CDR3: TGTGCCAGCGGCCCCCCCAGGGCAGGGTCGGTCATTCAGTACTTC. The rearrangement uses TRBV28 and TRBJ2-4; D may be TRBD1 (5 bases). With 8 bases removed from V and 9 bases from J, the gap between germline ends came to 23 bases. The CDR3 runs 15 residues. Germline V CDR1 and CDR2: MDHEN, SYDVKM.

This clonotype has at least ten counts. The chain joins TRBV6-2 or TRBV6-3 to TRBJ2-7; TRBD1 is a possible D gene (5 bases). V lost 0 bases to trimming and J lost 3 bases, with 9 bases between them. Germline CDR1 reads MNHEY; CDR2 reads SVGEGT. CDR3 length: 14 amino acids. The CDR3 sequence: CASSYSTGDYEQYF. In DNA form, the CDR3 reads TGTGCCAGCAGTTACTCTACAGGTGACTACGAGCAGTACTTC.

Comment on this clonotype: A far larger clone is only one base removed, so a read error is likely. The chain employs TRBV2 and TRBJ2-1; D unresolved. The J call is doubtful: the DNA matches TRBJ2-5 better. This CDR3 comprises 13 residues. Per the germline V gene, CDR1 is SNHLY and CDR2 is FYNNEI. The chain's CDR3 is CASNEARKETQYF. CDR3 coding DNA: TGTGCCAGCAATGAGGCTAGGAAAGAGACCCAGTACTTC.

This clonotype appeared many times. The rearrangement uses TRBV28 and TRBJ1-5; D is undetermined. The germline V gene encodes CDR1 MDHEN and CDR2 SYDVKM. V dropped 7 bases and J dropped 4 bases, with 8 bases sitting between them. This CDR3 region has 12 residues. The CDR3 spells CASIEGNQPQHF. As DNA, the CDR3 is TGTGCCAGCATCGAAGGAAATCAGCCCCAGCATTTT.